The present entry profiles one T cell receptor (beta chain) with its context. This clone appeared a single time. No cognate antigen has been identified for it. Qualities for individual bases were not recorded, and no much larger clone is one base off. The trim is 4 bases for V and 11 bases for J, with a gap of 18 bases between the germline ends. From its cysteine to its phenylalanine, the CDR3 spans 14 amino acids. Only CDR3 DNA remains: 42 bases, in frame from the first base. The germline V gene encodes CDR1 MNHEY and CDR2 SMNVEV (reference sequence). The sample belongs to a study of blood T cell repertoires in COVID-19 (dated by TCRdb to the early 2020s). About the study as a whole: Collaborator samples came from the United States, Italy and Spain and covered acute and convalescent phases of COVID-19. The prospective study material was composed of cDNA or gDNA derived from T cells, B-cell-depleted T cells, or PBMCs. Subjects who had been exposed to COVID-19, were actively infected with it, or had recovered from it provided the deeply sampled blood TCRbeta repertoires that made up the dataset. The repertoires were released in a freely available public database intended as a resource for research on the immune response to SARS-CoV-2. The samples were drawn from the first 160 participants of the ongoing ImmuneRACE study and from more than 1,000 subjects provided by 6 global collaborators. Nearly every sample came with metadata listing a de-identified subject ID, COVID-19 status, age in years and sex. Where HLA class I and class II types were available, the types were taken from metadata supplied by the sample provider, not from assay-based typing.

The collaborating institutions used their own protocols to collect whole blood in K2EDTA tubes. For TCRbeta analysis, collaborators shipped samples as frozen whole blood, isolated PBMCs, or DNA extracted from either of those sample types. Points the paper makes about the study in general: How much clinical and demographic metadata was included differed by source and by participant, and the metadata was provided uncurated.

TCRbeta CDR3 regions were amplified from genomic DNA by means of the immunoSEQ Assay, a bias-controlled multiplex PCR. As for how the authors treated the data: The number of nucleated cells in each sample was estimated by amplification of reference gene primers within the assay. To quantify the absolute abundance of each unique TCRbeta CDR3 rearrangement, sequence reads were collapsed and filtered. For each sample, productive Simpson clonality was calculated as the square root of Simpson's diversity index over productive rearrangements. Here the immuneACCESS table is served through TCRdb, limited to in-frame sequences with V and J called. Missing clones are a known gap in these copies; in checked studies unresolved V genes cover under half, and the rest lacks a known reason. V and J calls and clone size are as listed in that table; D and trimming were resolved from the DNA. The sample data list about 68,000 clones, and almost 85% of these were observed just once. The leading ten clones occupy roughly 20% of the sample.

The sequence came from a man over 45 with acute or convalescent COVID-19. The sequence is built from TRBV27 and TRBJ2-4, with TRBD2 as a weak D call on 6 bases. The specimen was peripheral blood. The sequenced DNA is TGTGCCAGCAGTTGGGCTGGTGGGGAGCGGGTTCAGTACTTC. This translates into CASSWAGGERVQYF.